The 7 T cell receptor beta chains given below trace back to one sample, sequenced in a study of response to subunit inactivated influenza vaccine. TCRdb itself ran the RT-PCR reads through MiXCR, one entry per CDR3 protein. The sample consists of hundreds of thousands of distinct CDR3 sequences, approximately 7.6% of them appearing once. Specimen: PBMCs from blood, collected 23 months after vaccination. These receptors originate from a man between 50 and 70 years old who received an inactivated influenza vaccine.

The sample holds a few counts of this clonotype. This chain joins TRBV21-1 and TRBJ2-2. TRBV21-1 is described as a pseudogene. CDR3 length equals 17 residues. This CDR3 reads CASSKKGNSGNTGELFF. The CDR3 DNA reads TGTGCCAGCAGCAAAAAGGGAAATAGCGGGAACACCGGGGAGCTGTTTTTT.

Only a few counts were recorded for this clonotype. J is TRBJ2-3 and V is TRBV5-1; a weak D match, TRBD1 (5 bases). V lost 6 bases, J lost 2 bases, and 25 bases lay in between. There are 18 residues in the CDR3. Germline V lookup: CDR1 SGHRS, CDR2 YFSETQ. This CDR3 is CASMDAAGPSPTTDTQYF. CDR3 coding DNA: TGCGCCAGCATGGATGCGGCAGGGCCGTCCCCAACCACAGATACGCAGTATTTT.

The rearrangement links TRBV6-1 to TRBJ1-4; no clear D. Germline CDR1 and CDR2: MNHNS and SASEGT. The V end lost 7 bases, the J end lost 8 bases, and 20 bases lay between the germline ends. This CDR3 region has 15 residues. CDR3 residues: CASNNGRSTGEKLFF. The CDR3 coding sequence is TGTGCCAGCAACAACGGACGGTCTACCGGCGAAAAACTGTTTTTT.

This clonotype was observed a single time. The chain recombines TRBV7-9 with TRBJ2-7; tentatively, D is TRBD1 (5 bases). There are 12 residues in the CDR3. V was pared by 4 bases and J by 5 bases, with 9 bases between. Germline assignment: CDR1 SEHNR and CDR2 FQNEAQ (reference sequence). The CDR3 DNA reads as TGTGCCAGCAGCTCGACAGCAAACGAGCAGTACTTC. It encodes CASSSTANEQYF.

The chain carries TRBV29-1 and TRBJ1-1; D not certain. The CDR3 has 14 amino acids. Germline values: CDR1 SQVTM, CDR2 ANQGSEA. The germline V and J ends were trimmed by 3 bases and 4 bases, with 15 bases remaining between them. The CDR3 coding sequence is TGCAGCGTTGATTCCAGACCAGCGGGCACTGAAGCTTTCTTT. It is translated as CSVDSRPAGTEAFF.

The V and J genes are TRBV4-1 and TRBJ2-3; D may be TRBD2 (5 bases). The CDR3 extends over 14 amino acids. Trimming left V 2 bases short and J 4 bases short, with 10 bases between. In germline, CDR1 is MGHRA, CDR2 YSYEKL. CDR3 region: CASSQPTGADTQYF. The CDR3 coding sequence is TGCGCCAGCAGCCAACCGACCGGGGCAGATACGCAGTATTTT.

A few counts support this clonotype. CDR3 in DNA: TGCGCCAGCAGCCATCGGACAACGGATGAGCAGTTCTTC. It codes for CASSHRTTDEQFF. This chain joins TRBV4-3 and TRBJ2-1; D may be TRBD1 (5 bases). Trimming pared 3 bases from V and 8 bases from J, leaving 11 bases between. Germline values: CDR1 LGHNA, CDR2 YSLEER. The CDR3 is made up of 13 amino acids.